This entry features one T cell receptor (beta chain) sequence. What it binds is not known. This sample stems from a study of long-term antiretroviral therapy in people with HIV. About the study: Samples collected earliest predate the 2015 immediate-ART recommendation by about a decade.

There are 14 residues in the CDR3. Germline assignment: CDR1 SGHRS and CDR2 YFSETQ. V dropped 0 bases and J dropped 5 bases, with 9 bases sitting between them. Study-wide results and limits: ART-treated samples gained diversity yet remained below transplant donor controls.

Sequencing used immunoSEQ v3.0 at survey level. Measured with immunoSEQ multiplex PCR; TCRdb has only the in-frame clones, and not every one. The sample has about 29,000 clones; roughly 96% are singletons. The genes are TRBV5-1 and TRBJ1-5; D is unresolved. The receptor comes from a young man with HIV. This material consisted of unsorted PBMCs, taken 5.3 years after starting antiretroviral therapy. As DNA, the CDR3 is TGCGCCAGCAGCTTGGACGGGTCCGATCAGCCCCAGCATTTT. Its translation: CASSLDGSDQPQHF.